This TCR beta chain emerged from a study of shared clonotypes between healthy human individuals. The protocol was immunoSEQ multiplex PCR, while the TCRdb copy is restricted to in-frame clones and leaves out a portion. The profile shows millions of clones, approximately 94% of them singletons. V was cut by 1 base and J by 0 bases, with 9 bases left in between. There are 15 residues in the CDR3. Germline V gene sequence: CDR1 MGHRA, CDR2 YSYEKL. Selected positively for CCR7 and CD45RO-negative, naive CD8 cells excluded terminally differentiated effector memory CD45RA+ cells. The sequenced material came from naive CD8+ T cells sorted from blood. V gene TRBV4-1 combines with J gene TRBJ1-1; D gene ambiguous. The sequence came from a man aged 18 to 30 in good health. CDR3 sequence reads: CASSQVNTLNTEAFF. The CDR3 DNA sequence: TGCGCCAGCAGCCAAGTAAACACGTTGAACACTGAAGCTTTCTTT.